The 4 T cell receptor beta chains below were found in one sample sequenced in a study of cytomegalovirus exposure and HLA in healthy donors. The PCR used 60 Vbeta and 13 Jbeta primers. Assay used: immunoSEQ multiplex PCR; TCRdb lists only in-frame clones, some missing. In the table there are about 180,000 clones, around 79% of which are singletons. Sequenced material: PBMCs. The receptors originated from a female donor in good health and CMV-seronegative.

The DNA of the CDR3 is TGTGCCATCGGGTGGGGGGAGCGATCCAATGAGCAGTTCTTC. Amino acids: CAIGWGERSNEQFF. The V gene is TRBV10-3, the J gene TRBJ2-1; the D gene is possibly TRBD2 (6 bases). Germline CDR1 and CDR2: ENHRY and SYGVKD. The V and J ends lost 8 bases and 6 bases respectively, with 17 bases between them. The CDR3 runs 14 residues.

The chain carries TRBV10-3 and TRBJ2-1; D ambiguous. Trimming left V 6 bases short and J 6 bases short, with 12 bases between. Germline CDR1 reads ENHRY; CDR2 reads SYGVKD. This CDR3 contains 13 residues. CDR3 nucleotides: TGTGCCATCAGCCCAGGCGTCCCCAATGAGCAGTTCTTC. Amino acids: CAISPGVPNEQFF.

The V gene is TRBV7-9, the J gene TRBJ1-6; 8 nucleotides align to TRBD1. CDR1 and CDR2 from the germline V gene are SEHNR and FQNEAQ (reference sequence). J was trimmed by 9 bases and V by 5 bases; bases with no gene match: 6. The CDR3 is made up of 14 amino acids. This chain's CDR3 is CASSPQGERSPLHF. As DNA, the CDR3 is TGTGCCAGCAGCCCACAGGGGGAACGTTCACCCCTCCACTTT.

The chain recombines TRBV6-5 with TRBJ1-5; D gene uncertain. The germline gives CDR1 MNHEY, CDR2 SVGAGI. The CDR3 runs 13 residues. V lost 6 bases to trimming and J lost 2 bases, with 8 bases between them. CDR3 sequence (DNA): TGTGCCAGCAGACTCTATGGCAATCAGCCCCAGCATTTT. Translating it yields CASRLYGNQPQHF.